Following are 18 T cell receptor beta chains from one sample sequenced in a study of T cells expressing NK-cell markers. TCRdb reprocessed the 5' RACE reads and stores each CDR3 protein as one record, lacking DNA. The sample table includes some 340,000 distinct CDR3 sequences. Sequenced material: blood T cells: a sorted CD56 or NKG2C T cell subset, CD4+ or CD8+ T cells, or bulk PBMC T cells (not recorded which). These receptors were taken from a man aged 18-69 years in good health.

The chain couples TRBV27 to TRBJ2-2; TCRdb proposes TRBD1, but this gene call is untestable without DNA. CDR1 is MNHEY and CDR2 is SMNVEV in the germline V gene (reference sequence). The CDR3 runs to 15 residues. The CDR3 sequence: CASSPMTGWTGELFF.

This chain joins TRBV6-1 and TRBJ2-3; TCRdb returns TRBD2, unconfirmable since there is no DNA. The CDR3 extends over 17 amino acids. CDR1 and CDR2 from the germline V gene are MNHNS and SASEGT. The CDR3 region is CASNSRPERGVGDTQYF.

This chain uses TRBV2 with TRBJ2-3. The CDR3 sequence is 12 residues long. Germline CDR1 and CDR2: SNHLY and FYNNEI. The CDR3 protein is CASSVAPDTQYF.

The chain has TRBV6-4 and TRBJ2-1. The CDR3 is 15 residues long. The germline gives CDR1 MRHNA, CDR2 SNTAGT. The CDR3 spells CASSEPGTLRNEQFF.

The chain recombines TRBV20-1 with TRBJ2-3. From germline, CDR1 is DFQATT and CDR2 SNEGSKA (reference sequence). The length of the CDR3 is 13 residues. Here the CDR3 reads CSTPMNPGDTQYF.

The CDR3 sequence: CASSFSYTGALWETQYF. The genes are TRBV28 and TRBJ2-5; the TCRdb call, TRBD2, lacks DNA for checking. Germline CDR1 is MDHEN and CDR2 is SYDVKM. The CDR3 covers 17 residues.

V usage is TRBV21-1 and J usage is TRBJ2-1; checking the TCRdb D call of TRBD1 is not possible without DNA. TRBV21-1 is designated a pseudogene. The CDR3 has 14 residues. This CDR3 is CASTPSPQDNEQFF.

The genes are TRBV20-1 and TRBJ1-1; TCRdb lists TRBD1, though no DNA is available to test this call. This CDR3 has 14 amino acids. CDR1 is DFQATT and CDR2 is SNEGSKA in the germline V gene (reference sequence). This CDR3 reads CSAPRGGGYTEAFF.

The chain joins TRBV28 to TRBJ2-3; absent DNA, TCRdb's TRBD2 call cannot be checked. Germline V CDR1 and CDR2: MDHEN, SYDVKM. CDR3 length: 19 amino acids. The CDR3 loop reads CASLKPPGLAGGLTDTQYF.

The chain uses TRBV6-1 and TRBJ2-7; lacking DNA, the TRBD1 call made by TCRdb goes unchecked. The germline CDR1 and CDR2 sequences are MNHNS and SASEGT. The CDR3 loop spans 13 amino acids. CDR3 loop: CASKAGRNYEQYF.

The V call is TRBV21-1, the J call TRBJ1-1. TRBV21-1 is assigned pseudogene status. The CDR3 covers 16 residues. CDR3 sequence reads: CASSNGDSLVNTEAFF.

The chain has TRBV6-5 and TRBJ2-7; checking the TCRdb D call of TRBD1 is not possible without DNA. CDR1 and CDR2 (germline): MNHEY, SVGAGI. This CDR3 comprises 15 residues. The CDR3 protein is CASSSTGGARNEQYF.

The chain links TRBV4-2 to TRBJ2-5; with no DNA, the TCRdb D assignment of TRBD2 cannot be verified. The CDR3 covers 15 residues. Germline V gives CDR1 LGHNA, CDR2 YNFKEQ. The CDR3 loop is CASSLTSGGGLDQYF.

This chain's CDR3 is CASSLRGPGYNSPLHF. V gene TRBV7-8 combines with J gene TRBJ1-6; the TCRdb D gene call, TRBD1, has no DNA to confirm it. The germline gives CDR1 SGHVS, CDR2 FQNEAQ. This CDR3 has 16 residues.

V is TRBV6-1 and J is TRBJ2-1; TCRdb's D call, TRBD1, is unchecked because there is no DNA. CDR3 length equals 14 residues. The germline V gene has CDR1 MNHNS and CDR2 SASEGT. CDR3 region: CASRPRDTLNEQFF.

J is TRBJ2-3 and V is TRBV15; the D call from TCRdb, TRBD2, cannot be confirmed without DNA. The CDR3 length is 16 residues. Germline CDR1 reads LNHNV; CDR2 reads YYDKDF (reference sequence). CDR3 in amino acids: CATSRTSWQGLDTQYF.

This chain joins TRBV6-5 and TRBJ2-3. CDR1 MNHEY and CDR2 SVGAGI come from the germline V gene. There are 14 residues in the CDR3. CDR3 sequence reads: CASSYSGGTDTQYF.

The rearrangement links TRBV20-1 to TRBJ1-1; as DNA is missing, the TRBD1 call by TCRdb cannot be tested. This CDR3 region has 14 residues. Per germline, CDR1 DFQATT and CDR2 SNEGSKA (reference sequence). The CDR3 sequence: CTTGGSVMGTEAFF.